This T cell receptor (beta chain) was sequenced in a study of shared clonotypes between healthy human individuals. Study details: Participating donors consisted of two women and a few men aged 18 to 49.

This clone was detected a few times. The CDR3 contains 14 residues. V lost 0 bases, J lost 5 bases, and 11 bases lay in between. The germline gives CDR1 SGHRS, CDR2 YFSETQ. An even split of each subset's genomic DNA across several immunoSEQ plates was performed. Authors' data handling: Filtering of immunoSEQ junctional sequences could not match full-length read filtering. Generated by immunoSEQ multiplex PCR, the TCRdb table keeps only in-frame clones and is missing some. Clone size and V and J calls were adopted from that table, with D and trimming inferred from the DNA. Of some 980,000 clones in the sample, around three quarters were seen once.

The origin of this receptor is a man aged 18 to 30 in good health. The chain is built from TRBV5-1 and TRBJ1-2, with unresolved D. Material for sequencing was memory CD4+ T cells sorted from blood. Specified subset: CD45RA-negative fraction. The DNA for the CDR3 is TGCGCCAGCAGCTTGGAAATGGGAGGGTATGGCTACACCTTC. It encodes CASSLEMGGYGYTF.